These 32 T cell receptor beta chains originate from one sample sequenced in a study of cytomegalovirus exposure and HLA in healthy donors. PCR involved 60 Vbeta and 13 Jbeta primers. Measured with immunoSEQ multiplex PCR; TCRdb has only the in-frame clones, and not every one. The table shows 100,000 or so clones, with over 80% occurring only once. The sequencing sample was made of PBMCs. The origin of the receptors is a man between 18 and 35 years old in good health and CMV-seronegative.

The rearrangement joins TRBV2 to TRBJ2-7; 11 positions match TRBD2. There are 14 residues in the CDR3. Germline V gives CDR1 SNHLY, CDR2 FYNNEI. J lost 3 bases, V lost 4 bases, and 2 bases had no gene match. CDR3 bases: TGTGCCAGCAGTGTTGGACTAGCGGGCTACGAGCAGTACTTC. Translated, it gives CASSVGLAGYEQYF.

The V call is TRBV6-1, the J call TRBJ1-2, with TRBD1 identical over 12 bases. The CDR3 loop spans 15 amino acids. The germline CDR1 and CDR2 sequences are MNHNS and SASEGT. J gave up 8 bases and V 5 bases, and 9 bases lay outside the gene matches. The CDR3 coding sequence is TGTGCCAGCAGTCACCCGGGACAGGGGGCTTGGGGCTACACCTTC. This encodes CASSHPGQGAWGYTF.

The chain couples TRBV6-5 to TRBJ2-1; a possible D gene is TRBD2 (5 bases). The germline V gene has CDR1 MNHEY and CDR2 SVGAGI. V gave up 6 bases and J gave up 7 bases, with 13 bases separating them. The CDR3 runs 13 residues. The CDR3 nucleotides read TGTGCCAGCAGCCCAACTAGTTGGAATGAGCAGTTCTTC. The encoded protein is CASSPTSWNEQFF.

CDR3 in amino acids: CASSVQYKDGDIQYF. The CDR3 bases are TGTGCCAGCAGCGTCCAATATAAGGACGGGGACATTCAGTACTTC. The chain uses TRBV9 and TRBJ2-4, with D tentatively TRBD2 (5 bases). Trimming removed 2 bases at V and 8 bases at J, with 17 bases between. This CDR3 is built from 15 residues. The V gene's germline CDR1 is SGDLS and CDR2 YYNGEE.

The rearrangement joins TRBV7-8 to TRBJ2-7; TRBD2 aligns across 7 bases. CDR1 is SGHVS, CDR2 FQNEAQ, per germline. Germline trimming cut 0 bases from V and 3 bases from J; bases unmatched to any gene: 8. The length of the CDR3 is 16 residues. DNA of the CDR3: TGTGCCAGCAGCTTAGCGCGGAGCGGGGTCGGCTACGAGCAGTACTTC. Translating gives CASSLARSGVGYEQYF.

The rearrangement links TRBV6-5 to TRBJ2-5; possible D gene TRBD2, 5 bases. TRBJ2-7 matches the DNA end more closely, so the J call is doubtful. The CDR3 totals 13 residues. The germline gives CDR1 MNHEY, CDR2 SVGAGI. The CDR3 nucleotides are TGTGCCAGCAGTTATAACTTAGCGTACGAGCAGTACTTC. Translated, it gives CASSYNLAYEQYF.

This chain connects TRBV29-1 to TRBJ2-5; 9 bases are shared with TRBD1. The DNA end is a closer match to TRBJ2-7, so the J assignment may be wrong. There are 11 residues in the CDR3. Per the germline V gene, CDR1 is SQVTM and CDR2 is ANQGSEA. In DNA, the CDR3 is TGCAGCGTTTGGGACAGGGACGAGCAGTACTTC. Encoded protein: CSVWDRDEQYF.

The J gene is TRBJ1-2, the V gene TRBV28, with 8 bases lining up with TRBD1. V trimming: 3 bases; J trimming: 5 bases; junction bases outside the gene matches: 8. From germline, CDR1 is MDHEN and CDR2 SYDVKM. CDR3 length: 15 residues. The DNA for the CDR3 is TGTGCCAGCAGTTTGCCGACAGGGGCACCTTATGGCTACACCTTC. Encoded protein: CASSLPTGAPYGYTF.

The V and J genes are TRBV5-1 and TRBJ2-3; 10 nucleotides align to TRBD1. The ends lost 1 base at V and 4 bases at J; junction bases unmatched: 6. The CDR3 totals 16 residues. Per the germline V gene, CDR1 is SGHRS and CDR2 is YFSETQ. CDR3: CASSLRGQGLSDTQYF. Written as DNA, the CDR3 is TGCGCCAGCAGCTTGAGGGGACAGGGGTTGTCAGATACGCAGTATTTT.

This clone occurred a few times. V gene TRBV7-9 combines with J gene TRBJ1-1; no firm D call. Trimming stripped 0 bases from V and 7 bases from J, with 9 bases between. CDR1 is SEHNR, CDR2 FQNEAQ, per germline (reference sequence). The CDR3 extends over 13 amino acids. CDR3 sequence (DNA): TGTGCCAGCAGCTTAGCAGTCGCAGTTGAAGCTTTCTTT. Translating it yields CASSLAVAVEAFF. The variable domain in full, with the rest retrieved from reference TRBV7-9 and TRBJ1-1, is DTGVSQNPRHKITKRGQNVTFRCDPISEHNRLYWYRQTLGQGPEFLTYFQNEAQLEKSRLLSDRFSAERPKGSFSTLEIQRTEQGDSAMYLCASSLAVAVEAFFGQGTRLTVV.

The V gene is TRBV6-5, the J gene TRBJ2-5, with D maybe TRBD1 (6 bases). The tail of the sequence fits TRBJ2-7 better, so the J call may be wrong. The germline gives CDR1 MNHEY, CDR2 SVGAGI. This CDR3 has 14 residues. CDR3 bases: TGTGCCAGCAGTTTAGGGGGACGGACCTACGAGCAGTACTTC. Amino acid sequence: CASSLGGRTYEQYF.

This sequence joins TRBV19 and TRBJ2-1; D perhaps matches TRBD1 (5 bases). This CDR3 is built from 13 residues. Germline V gene data show CDR1 as LNHDA and CDR2 as SQIVND (reference sequence). V lost 5 bases, J lost 12 bases, and 17 bases lay in between. CDR3 loop: CASSPWGEVGQFF. CDR3 sequence (DNA): TGTGCCAGTAGTCCGTGGGGCGAAGTTGGGCAGTTCTTC.

In its sample, this clone was seen a few times. The chain carries TRBV5-6 and TRBJ1-5; a possible D gene is TRBD1 (5 bases). The CDR3 totals 15 residues. Germline CDR1 SGHDT, CDR2 YYEEEE. With 3 bases removed from V and 2 bases from J, the gap between germline ends came to 12 bases. CDR3 protein: CASSYRFLGNQPQHF. DNA of the CDR3: TGTGCCAGCAGCTACAGGTTTTTGGGCAATCAGCCCCAGCATTTT.

CDR3: CASSPWGRSNEKLFF. CDR3 sequence (DNA): TGTGCCAGCAGTCCCTGGGGCCGGAGCAATGAAAAACTGTTTTTT. The rearrangement joins TRBV27 to TRBJ1-4, with a possible D match to TRBD1 (5 bases). CDR3 length: 15 residues. Germline CDR1 reads MNHEY; CDR2 reads SMNVEV (reference sequence). V gave up 5 bases and J gave up 5 bases, with 15 bases separating them.

The chain has TRBV5-6 and TRBJ2-3; a weak D match, TRBD1 (6 bases). Trimming shortened V by 2 bases and J by 3 bases, and 7 bases separated the two germline ends. Germline-derived CDR1 and CDR2 are SGHDT and YYEEEE. The CDR3 is 13 amino acids. The CDR3 loop is CASSLQGTDTQYF. In nucleotides, the CDR3 is TGTGCCAGCAGCTTACAGGGAACAGATACGCAGTATTTT.

Only one count was recorded for this clone. V and J are TRBV7-2 and TRBJ2-1, with D perhaps TRBD2 (6 bases). Per germline, CDR1 SGHTA and CDR2 FQGNSA. The V end was cut by 5 bases, the J end by 5 bases, with 16 bases between. This CDR3 is 15 amino acids long. Here the CDR3 reads CASSPTSRRDNEQFF. Written as DNA, the CDR3 is TGTGCCAGCAGCCCCACTAGCCGGAGAGACAATGAGCAGTTCTTC.

The chain employs TRBV11-2 and TRBJ1-4; the D gene is possibly TRBD1 (6 bases). The V gene lost 5 bases and the J gene lost 7 bases, with 14 bases spanning the gap. CDR3 length: 14 amino acids. Looked up from germline, CDR1 is SGHAT and CDR2 is FQNNGV. In nucleotides, the CDR3 is TGTGCCAGCAGCCATTGGACAGAGGCTGAAAAACTGTTTTTT. Translation: CASSHWTEAEKLFF.

This chain connects TRBV27 to TRBJ1-2; maybe TRBD1 (5 bases). The CDR3 sequence is 17 residues long. With 5 bases removed from V and 7 bases from J, the gap between germline ends came to 26 bases. CDR1 is MNHEY and CDR2 is SMNVEV in the germline V gene (reference sequence). In nucleotides, the CDR3 is TGTGCCAGCAGTGACTCTCCTTCGGGGGGACCGAGTGGTGGCTACACCTTC. Translation: CASSDSPSGGPSGGYTF.

The chain combines TRBV13 with TRBJ2-2; D not certain. The germline gives CDR1 PRHDT, CDR2 FYEKMQ (reference sequence). This CDR3 spans 12 amino acids. With 1 base removed from V and 7 bases from J, the gap between germline ends came to 4 bases. CDR3: CASSLAGGELFF. As DNA, the CDR3 is TGTGCCAGCAGCTTAGCGGGCGGGGAGCTGTTTTTT. The variable domain in full, completed from reference TRBV13 and TRBJ2-2, reads AAGVIQSPRHLIKEKRETATLKCYPIPRHDTVYWYQQGPGQDPQFLISFYEKMQSDKGSIPDRFSAQQFSDYHSELNMSSLELGDSALYFCASSLAGGELFFGEGSRLTVL.

V is TRBV10-1 and J is TRBJ1-2; the D is unclear. Germline loops: CDR1 WNHNN, CDR2 SYGVQD (reference sequence). This CDR3 contains 13 residues. Between the trimmed V and J ends, which lost 4 bases and 4 bases, there was a span of 10 bases. The CDR3 here is CASSGGFAYGYTF. For the CDR3, the DNA is TGCGCCAGCAGTGGCGGGTTCGCCTATGGCTACACCTTC.

CDR3 protein: CASSPDRGGEKLFF. CDR3 DNA: TGTGCCAGCAGCCCGGACAGGGGAGGAGAAAAACTGTTTTTT. V and J are TRBV7-3 and TRBJ1-4; 9 bases fit TRBD1. CDR1 SGHTA and CDR2 FQGTGA come from the germline V gene. This CDR3 is 14 amino acids long. The V gene end was trimmed by 5 bases and the J gene end by 8 bases; junction bases not matched to a gene: 6.

The chain carries TRBV19 and TRBJ1-1; no firm D call. V was shortened by 0 bases and J by 1 base, with 3 bases between the two germline ends. Per germline, CDR1 LNHDA and CDR2 SQIVND (reference sequence). The CDR3 is made up of 13 amino acids. The CDR3 is CASSIDRNTEAFF. The CDR3 DNA follows: TGTGCCAGTAGTATAGATCGGAACACTGAAGCTTTCTTT.

The chain is built from TRBV9 and TRBJ2-3, with D possibly TRBD2 on 6 matching bases. Trimming left V 3 bases short and J 4 bases short, with 15 bases between. CDR3 length: 15 residues. Germline-derived CDR1 and CDR2 are SGDLS and YYNGEE. For the CDR3, the DNA is TGTGCCAGCAGCGCCGGGACTTCTAGGGCAGATACGCAGTATTTT. Protein product: CASSAGTSRADTQYF. Using reference TRBV9 and TRBJ2-3 for the parts outside the CDR3, the full variable domain is DSGVTQTPKHLITATGQRVTLRCSPRSGDLSVYWYQQSLDQGLQFLIQYYNGEERAKGNILERFSAQQFPDLHSELNLSSLELGDSALYFCASSAGTSRADTQYFGPGTRLTVL.

This chain connects TRBV5-6 to TRBJ2-7, with a possible D match to TRBD1 (7 bases). Germline CDR1 SGHDT, CDR2 YYEEEE. The CDR3 is 16 residues long. V was pared by 0 bases and J by 0 bases, with 13 bases between. CDR3 nucleotides: TGTGCCAGCAGCTTGGGTGGAGGGGGCGGCTCCTACGAGCAGTACTTC. This sequence encodes CASSLGGGGGSYEQYF.

The rearrangement uses TRBV19 and TRBJ2-7, with D possibly matching TRBD1 (6 bases). From germline, CDR1 is LNHDA and CDR2 SQIVND (reference sequence). The ends were cut back, 5 bases at V and 6 bases at J, with 11 bases in the middle. The CDR3 has 12 amino acids. Written as DNA, the CDR3 is TGTGCCAGTAGTGGGGGCAGGGCCGAGCAGTACTTC. It specifies CASSGGRAEQYF.

The chain is built from TRBV5-4 and TRBJ2-2; D not resolved. CDR3 length: 15 amino acids. CDR1 SGHNT and CDR2 YYREEE come from the germline V gene (reference sequence). V lost 0 bases to trimming and J lost 5 bases, with 11 bases between them. The CDR3: CASSLDRARTGELFF. The DNA of the CDR3 is TGTGCCAGCAGCTTGGACCGAGCGAGGACCGGGGAGCTGTTTTTT.

V and J are TRBV11-3 and TRBJ1-3; D gene unclear. This CDR3 has 14 residues. The germline CDR1 and CDR2 sequences are SGHNT and YENEEA. V gave up 2 bases and J gave up 0 bases, with 5 bases separating them. The CDR3 region is CASSLTGSGNTIYF. For the CDR3, the DNA is TGTGCCAGCAGCTTAACGGGCTCTGGAAACACCATATATTTT. Drawing the rest from reference TRBV11-3 and TRBJ1-3, the complete variable domain is EAGVVQSPRYKIIEKKQPVAFWCNPISGHNTLYWYLQNLGQGPELLIRYENEEAVDDSQLPKDRFSAERLKGVDSTLKIQPAELGDSAVYLCASSLTGSGNTIYFGEGSWLTVV.

V usage is TRBV29-1 and J usage is TRBJ2-1; the match to TRBD2 covers 11 bases. With 3 bases clipped from V and 16 bases from J, the junction kept 5 bases outside the gene matches. The CDR3 has 11 amino acids. Germline CDR1 and CDR2: SQVTM and ANQGSEA. The CDR3 region has the DNA TGCAGCGTTGAGACCGGGACTAGCGGATTCTTC. Encoded protein: CSVETGTSGFF.

In nucleotides, the CDR3 is TGTGCCAGCAGCGTTTTCCCTGCGGGAGAAAAGACCCAGTACTTC. Protein product: CASSVFPAGEKTQYF. This chain links TRBV9 with TRBJ2-5, with 7 bases that match TRBD2. The J segment lost 6 bases and the V segment lost 2 bases, leaving 10 bases of the junction unmatched. Per the germline V gene, CDR1 is SGDLS and CDR2 is YYNGEE. The CDR3 consists of 15 residues.

For this clone: Different DNA sequences within this sample yield the same CDR3. V is TRBV27 and J is TRBJ1-1; 7 bases align to TRBD1. Germline-derived CDR1 and CDR2 are MNHEY and SMNVEV (reference sequence). J was trimmed by 7 bases and V by 5 bases; bases with no gene match: 10. The CDR3 is 14 amino acids. Here the CDR3 reads CASSTRTGVNEAFF. The CDR3 nucleotides are TGTGCCAGCAGTACTCGGACAGGCGTAAATGAAGCTTTCTTT.

As concerns this clone: Other DNA sequences in the same sample also yield this CDR3. This sequence joins TRBV5-1 and TRBJ1-1, with 7 bases identical to TRBD1. Germline trimming cut 0 bases from V and 1 base from J; bases unmatched to any gene: 6. The CDR3 consists of 16 residues. Per germline, CDR1 SGHRS and CDR2 YFSETQ. CDR3 sequence: CASSLASGTANTEAFF. Written as DNA, the CDR3 is TGCGCCAGCAGCTTGGCATCCGGGACAGCGAACACTGAAGCTTTCTTT.

The gene calls are TRBV21-1 and TRBJ1-1. TRBV21-1 is deemed a pseudogene. CDR3 length: 15 residues. The chain's CDR3 is CASSKGSGKNTEAFF. As DNA, the CDR3 is TGTGCCAGCAGCAAAGGTAGCGGCAAGAACACTGAAGCTTTCTTT.